This TCR beta chain was recovered during a study of CD8+ T cells in alopecia areata. To note about this clone: Antigen unknown.

The authors extracted RNA and reverse transcribed it into cDNA as the sequencing template. Generated by immunoSEQ multiplex PCR, the TCRdb table keeps only in-frame clones and is missing some. The profile shows around 82,000 clones, roughly half of them singletons. Regarding the study as a whole: For lesional scalp, especially alopecia totalis/universalis, clonality was higher than in normal scalp. Sequenced scalp T cells also include alphabeta T cells resident in normal skin.

This CDR3 contains 15 residues. J lost 5 bases, V lost 4 bases, and 7 bases had no gene match. The germline V gene encodes CDR1 SQVTM and CDR2 ANQGSEA. Peripheral blood samples and lesional scalp punch biopsies were obtained from alopecia areata patients. The V and J genes are TRBV29-1 and TRBJ2-1, with 11 bases identical to TRBD2. Specimen: NKG2D-high CD8+ T cells sorted from blood. The receptor comes from a human donor with alopecia areata. The CDR3 region is CSVVTSGTIDNEQFF. The CDR3 DNA reads TGCAGCGTTGTGACTAGCGGGACTATCGACAATGAGCAGTTCTTC.